The present TCR beta chain was sequenced within a study of tumor-infiltrating lymphocytes in primary liver carcinoma. Whole-study context: All lesions had stage T1-T3 N0M0 and roughly 4.2 to 10 cm widths.

With 4 bases clipped from V and 8 bases from J, the junction kept 5 bases outside the gene matches. Germline assignment: CDR1 SEHNR and CDR2 FQNEAQ (reference sequence). The length of the CDR3 is 14 residues. Germline DNA was extracted alongside blood RNA, which was obtained from unsorted whole blood. Concerning this clonotype itself: A much larger clone lies a single base off, so this may be a read error.

The researchers produced TCR beta cDNA from roughly 500 ng total RNA with a constant-region primer. Three nested multiplex PCR rounds of slightly modified ARM-PCR generated TCR beta libraries. For around 11 cycles apiece, the opening two PCR rounds ran with TRBV1-TRBV30 forward primers and a C-beta reverse primer. TCRdb passed the multiplex PCR reads through MiXCR, listing each CDR3 protein once. The table records fewer than 250,000 distinct CDR3 sequences, less than 70% of them present only once. The sequenced material came from peripheral blood. The clonotype was recovered from a woman aged 55-75 years with primary liver carcinoma and hepatitis B virus infection. V usage is TRBV7-9 and J usage is TRBJ2-1, with 10 bases matching TRBD1. The CDR3, as DNA: TGTGCCAGCAGCTACCGGGACAGGGGCGATGAGCAGTTCTTC. This encodes CASSYRDRGDEQFF.